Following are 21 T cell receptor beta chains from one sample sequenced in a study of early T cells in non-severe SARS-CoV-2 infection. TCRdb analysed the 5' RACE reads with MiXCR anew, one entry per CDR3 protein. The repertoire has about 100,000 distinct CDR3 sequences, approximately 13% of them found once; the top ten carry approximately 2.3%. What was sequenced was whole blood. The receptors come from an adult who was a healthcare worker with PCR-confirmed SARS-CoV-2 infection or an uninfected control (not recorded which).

The CDR3 region is CASSPSNRASSTDTQYF. Written as DNA, the CDR3 is TGTGCCAGCAGCCCATCAAACAGGGCATCCAGCACAGATACGCAGTATTTT. This sequence joins TRBV7-8 and TRBJ2-3, with a tentative D call TRBD1 (6 bases). The CDR3 runs to 17 residues. V lost 5 bases and J lost 0, with 18 bases in between. From germline, CDR1 is SGHVS and CDR2 FQNEAQ.

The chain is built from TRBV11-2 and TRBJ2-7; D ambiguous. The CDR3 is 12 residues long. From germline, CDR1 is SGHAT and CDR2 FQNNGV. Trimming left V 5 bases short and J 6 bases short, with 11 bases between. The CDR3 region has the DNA TGTGCCAGCAGCAGCAGCCCTAGCGAGCAGTACTTC. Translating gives CASSSSPSEQYF.

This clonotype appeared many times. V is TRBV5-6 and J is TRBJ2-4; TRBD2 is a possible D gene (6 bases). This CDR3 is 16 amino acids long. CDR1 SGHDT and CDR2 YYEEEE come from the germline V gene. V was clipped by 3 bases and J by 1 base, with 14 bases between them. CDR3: CASSWRVEGAKNIQYF. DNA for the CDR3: TGTGCCAGCAGCTGGCGGGTGGAGGGCGCCAAAAACATTCAGTACTTC. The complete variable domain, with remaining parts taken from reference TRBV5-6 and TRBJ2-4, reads DAGVTQSPTHLIKTRGQQVTLRCSPKSGHDTVSWYQQALGQGPQFIFQYYEEEERQRGNFPDRFSGHQFPNYSSELNVNALLLGDSALYLCASSWRVEGAKNIQYFGAGTRLSVL.

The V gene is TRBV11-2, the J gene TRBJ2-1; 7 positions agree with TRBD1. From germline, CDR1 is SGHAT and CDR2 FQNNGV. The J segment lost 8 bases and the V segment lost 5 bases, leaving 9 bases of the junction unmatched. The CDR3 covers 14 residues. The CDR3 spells CASSVLTGRDEQFF. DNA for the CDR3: TGTGCCAGCAGCGTATTGACAGGGCGGGATGAGCAGTTCTTC.

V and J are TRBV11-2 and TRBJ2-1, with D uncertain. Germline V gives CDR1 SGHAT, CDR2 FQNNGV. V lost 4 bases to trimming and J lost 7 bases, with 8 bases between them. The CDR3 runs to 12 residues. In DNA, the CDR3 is TGTGCCAGCAGCTCCTCCGGGAATGAGCAGTTCTTC. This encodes CASSSSGNEQFF.

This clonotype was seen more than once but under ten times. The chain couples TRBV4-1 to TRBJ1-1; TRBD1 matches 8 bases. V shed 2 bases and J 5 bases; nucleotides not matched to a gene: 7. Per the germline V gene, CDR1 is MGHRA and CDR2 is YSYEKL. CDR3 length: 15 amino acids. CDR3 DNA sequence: TGCGCCAGCAGCCAACCTGGACAGGGCAGAACTGAAGCTTTCTTT. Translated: CASSQPGQGRTEAFF.

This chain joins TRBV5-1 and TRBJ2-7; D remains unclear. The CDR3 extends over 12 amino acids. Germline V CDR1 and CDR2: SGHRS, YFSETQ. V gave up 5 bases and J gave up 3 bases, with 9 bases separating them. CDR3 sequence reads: CASSGRYYEQYF. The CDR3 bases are TGCGCCAGCAGTGGTCGATACTACGAGCAGTACTTC.

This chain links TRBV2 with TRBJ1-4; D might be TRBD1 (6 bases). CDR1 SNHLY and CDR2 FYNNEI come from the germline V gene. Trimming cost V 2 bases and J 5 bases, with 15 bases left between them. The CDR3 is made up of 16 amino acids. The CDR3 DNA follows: TGTGCCAGCAGTGAACGTCGGCAGGGGACAAATGAAAAACTGTTTTTT. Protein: CASSERRQGTNEKLFF.

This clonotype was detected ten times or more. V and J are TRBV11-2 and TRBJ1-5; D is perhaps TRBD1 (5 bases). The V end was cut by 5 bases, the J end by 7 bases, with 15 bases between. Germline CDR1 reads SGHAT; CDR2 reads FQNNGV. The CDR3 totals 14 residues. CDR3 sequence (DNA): TGTGCCAGCAGCCAAGATGGGGGAGGGCAGCCCCAGCATTTT. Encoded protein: CASSQDGGGQPQHF.

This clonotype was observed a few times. The CDR3 DNA reads as TGTGCCAGCACCCGACAGACAATTTACAGGGATGAGCAGTTCTTC. This codes for CASTRQTIYRDEQFF. The chain employs TRBV21-1 and TRBJ2-1; the table calls TRBD1, which could not be checked here. TRBV21-1 counts as a pseudogene. The CDR3 is 15 amino acids.

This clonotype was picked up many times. The CDR3 sequence is CASSPYRGAGEQYF. CDR3 in DNA: TGTGCCAGCAGCCCTTACCGGGGGGCCGGCGAGCAGTACTTC. This chain links TRBV3-1 with TRBJ2-7; D possibly corresponds to TRBD2 (7 bases). V was pared by 4 bases and J by 6 bases, with 16 bases between. Germline CDR1 LGHDT, CDR2 YNNKEL (reference sequence). The CDR3 contains 14 residues.

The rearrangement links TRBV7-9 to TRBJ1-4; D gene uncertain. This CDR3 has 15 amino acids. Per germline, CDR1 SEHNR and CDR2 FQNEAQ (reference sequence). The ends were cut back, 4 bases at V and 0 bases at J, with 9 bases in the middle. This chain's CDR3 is CASSSGLTTNEKLFF. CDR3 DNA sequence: TGTGCCAGCAGCTCCGGACTTACAACTAATGAAAAACTGTTTTTT.

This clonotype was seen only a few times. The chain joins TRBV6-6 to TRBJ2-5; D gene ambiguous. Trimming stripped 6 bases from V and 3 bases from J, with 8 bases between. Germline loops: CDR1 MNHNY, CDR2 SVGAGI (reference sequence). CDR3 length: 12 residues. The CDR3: CASRSSKETQYF. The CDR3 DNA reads TGTGCCAGCAGGTCCAGTAAAGAGACCCAGTACTTC.

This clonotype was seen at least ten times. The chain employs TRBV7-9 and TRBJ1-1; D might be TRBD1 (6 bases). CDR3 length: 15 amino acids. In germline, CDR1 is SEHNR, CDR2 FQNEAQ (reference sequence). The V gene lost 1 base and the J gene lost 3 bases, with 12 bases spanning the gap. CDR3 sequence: CASSLVQGRDTEAFF. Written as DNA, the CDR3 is TGTGCCAGCAGCTTAGTACAGGGTAGGGACACTGAAGCTTTCTTT.

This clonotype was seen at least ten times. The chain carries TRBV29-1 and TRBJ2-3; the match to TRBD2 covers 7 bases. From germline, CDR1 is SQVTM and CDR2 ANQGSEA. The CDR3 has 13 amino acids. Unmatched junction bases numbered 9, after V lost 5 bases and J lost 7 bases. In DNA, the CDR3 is TGCAGCGTTCTAGCGGAAGGGCAATATACGCAGTATTTT. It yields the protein CSVLAEGQYTQYF.

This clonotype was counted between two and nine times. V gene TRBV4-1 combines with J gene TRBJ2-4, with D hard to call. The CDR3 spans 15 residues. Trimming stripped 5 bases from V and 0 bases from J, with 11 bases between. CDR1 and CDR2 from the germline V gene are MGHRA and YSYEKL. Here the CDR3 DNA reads TGCGCCAGCAGCGAAGTTGGGGTAGCCAAAAACATTCAGTACTTC. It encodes CASSEVGVAKNIQYF.

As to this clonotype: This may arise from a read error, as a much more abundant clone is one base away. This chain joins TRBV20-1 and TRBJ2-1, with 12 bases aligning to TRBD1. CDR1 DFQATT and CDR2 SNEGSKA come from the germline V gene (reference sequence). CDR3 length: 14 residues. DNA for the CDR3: TGCAGTGCTAGTCGTGGGACAGGGGGCAATGGGCAGTTCTTC. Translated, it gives CSASRGTGGNGQFF.

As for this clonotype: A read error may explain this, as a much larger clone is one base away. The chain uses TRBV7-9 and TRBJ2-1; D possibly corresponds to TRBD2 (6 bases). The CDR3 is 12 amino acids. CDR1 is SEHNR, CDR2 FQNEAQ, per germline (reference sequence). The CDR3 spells CASSRGWDERFF. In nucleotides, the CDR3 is TGTGCCAGCAGCCGGGGGTGGGATGAGCGGTTCTTC.

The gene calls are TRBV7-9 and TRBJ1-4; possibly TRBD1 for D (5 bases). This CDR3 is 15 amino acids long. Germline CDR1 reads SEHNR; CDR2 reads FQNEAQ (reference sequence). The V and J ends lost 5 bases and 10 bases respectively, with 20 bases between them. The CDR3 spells CASSPDRSLFGKLFF. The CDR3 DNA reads TGTGCCAGCAGCCCAGACAGAAGCCTGTTCGGAAAACTGTTTTTT.

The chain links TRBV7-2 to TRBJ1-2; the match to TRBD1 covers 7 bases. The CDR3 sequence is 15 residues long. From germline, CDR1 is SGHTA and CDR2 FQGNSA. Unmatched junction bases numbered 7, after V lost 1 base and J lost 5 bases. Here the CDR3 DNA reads TGTGCCAGCAGCTTAGGCCTTGAACAGGGGTATGGCTACACCTTC. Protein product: CASSLGLEQGYGYTF.

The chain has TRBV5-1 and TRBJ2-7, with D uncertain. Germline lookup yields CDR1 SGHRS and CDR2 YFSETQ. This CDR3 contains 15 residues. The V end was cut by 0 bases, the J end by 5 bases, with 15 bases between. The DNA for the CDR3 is TGCGCCAGCAGCTTGGCCGTGGGCGGACGGGACGAGCAGTACTTC. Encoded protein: CASSLAVGGRDEQYF.